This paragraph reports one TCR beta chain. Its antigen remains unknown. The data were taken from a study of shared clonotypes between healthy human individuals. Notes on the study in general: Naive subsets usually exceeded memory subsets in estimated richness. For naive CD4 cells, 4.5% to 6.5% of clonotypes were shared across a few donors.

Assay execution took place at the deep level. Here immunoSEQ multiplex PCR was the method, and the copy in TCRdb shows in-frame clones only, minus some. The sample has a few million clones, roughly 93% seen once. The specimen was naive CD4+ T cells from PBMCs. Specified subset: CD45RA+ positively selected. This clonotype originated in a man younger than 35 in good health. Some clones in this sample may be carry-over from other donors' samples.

CDR3 nucleotide sequence: TGTGCCAGCAGCGGCCGAGACCTAGCCACCGGGGAGCTGTTTTTT. Its protein product is CASSGRDLATGELFF. The chain couples TRBV9 to TRBJ2-2; a weak D match, TRBD2 (5 bases). The CDR3 is 15 residues long. CDR1 and CDR2 from the germline V gene are SGDLS and YYNGEE. Trimming took off 3 bases at V and 4 bases at J, with 13 bases between the two ends.